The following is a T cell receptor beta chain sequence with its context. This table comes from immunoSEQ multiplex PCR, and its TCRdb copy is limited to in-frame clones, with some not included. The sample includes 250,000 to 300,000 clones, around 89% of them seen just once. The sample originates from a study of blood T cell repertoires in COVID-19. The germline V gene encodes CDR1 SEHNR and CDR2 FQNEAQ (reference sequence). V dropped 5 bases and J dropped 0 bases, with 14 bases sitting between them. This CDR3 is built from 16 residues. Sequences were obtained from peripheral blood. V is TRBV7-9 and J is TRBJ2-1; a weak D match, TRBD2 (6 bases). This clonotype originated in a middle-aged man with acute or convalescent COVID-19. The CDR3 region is CASSPREPISYNEQFF. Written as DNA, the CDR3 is TGTGCCAGCAGCCCACGGGAGCCTATCTCCTACAATGAGCAGTTCTTC.